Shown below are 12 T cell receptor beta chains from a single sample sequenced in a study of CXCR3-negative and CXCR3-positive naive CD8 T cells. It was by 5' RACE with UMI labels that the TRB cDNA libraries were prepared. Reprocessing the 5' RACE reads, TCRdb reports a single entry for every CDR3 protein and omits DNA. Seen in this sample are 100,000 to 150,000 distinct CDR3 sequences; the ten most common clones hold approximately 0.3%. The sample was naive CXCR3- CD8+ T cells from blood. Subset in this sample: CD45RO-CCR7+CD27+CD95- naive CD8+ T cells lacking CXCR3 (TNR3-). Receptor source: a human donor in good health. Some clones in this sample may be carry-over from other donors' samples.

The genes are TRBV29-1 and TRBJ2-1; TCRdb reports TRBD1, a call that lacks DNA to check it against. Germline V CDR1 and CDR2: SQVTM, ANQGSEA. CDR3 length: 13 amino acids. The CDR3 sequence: CSVPGQGDNEQFF.

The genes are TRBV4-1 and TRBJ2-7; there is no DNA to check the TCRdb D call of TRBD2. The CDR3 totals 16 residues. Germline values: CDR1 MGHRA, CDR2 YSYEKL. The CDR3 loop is CASSLGTSGGTYEQYF.

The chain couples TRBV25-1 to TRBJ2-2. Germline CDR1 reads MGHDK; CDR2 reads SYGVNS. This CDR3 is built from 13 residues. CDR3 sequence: CASSESGNGELFF.

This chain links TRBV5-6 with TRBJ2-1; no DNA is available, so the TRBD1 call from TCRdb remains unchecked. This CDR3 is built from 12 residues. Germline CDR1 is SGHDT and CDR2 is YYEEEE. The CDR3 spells CASSPFRDEQFF. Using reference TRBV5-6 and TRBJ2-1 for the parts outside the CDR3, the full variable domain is DAGVTQSPTHLIKTRGQQVTLRCSPKSGHDTVSWYQQALGQGPQFIFQYYEEEERQRGNFPDRFSGHQFPNYSSELNVNALLLGDSALYLCASSPFRDEQFFGPGTRLTVL.

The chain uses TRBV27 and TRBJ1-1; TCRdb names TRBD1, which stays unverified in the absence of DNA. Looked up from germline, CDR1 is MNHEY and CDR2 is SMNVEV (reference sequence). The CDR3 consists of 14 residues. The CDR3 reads CASRWGQGFTEAFF.

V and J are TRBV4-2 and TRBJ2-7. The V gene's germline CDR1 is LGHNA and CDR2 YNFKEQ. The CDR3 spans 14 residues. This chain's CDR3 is CASSQEGRTYEQYF.

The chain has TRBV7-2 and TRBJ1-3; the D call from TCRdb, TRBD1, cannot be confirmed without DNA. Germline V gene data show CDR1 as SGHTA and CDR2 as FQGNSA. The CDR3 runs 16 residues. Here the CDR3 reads CASSLPGQGAGNTIYF.

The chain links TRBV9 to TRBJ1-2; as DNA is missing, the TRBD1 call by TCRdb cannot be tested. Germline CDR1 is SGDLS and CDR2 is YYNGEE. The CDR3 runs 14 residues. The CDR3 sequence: CASSVAGGDYGYTF.

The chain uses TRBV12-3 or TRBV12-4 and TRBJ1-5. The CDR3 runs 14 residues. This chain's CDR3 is CASSLSGSNQPQHF.

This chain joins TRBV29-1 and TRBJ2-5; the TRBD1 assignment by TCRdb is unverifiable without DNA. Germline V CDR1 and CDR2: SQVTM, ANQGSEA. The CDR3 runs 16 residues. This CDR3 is CSVQGGGQRIQETQYF. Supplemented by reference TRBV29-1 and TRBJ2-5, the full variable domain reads SAVISQKPSRDICQRGTSLTIQCQVDSQVTMMFWYRQQPGQSLTLIATANQGSEATYESGFVIDKFPISRPNLTFSTLTVSNMSPEDSSIYLCSVQGGGQRIQETQYFGPGTRLLVL.

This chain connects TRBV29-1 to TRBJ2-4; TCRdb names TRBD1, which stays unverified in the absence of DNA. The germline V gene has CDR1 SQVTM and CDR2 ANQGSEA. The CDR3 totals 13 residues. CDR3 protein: CSLLDIAKNIQYF.

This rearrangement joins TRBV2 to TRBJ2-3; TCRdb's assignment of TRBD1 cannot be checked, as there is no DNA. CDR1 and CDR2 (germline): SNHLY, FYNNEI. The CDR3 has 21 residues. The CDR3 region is CACSEADSGEQGWESTDTQYF.